Shown below are 30 T cell receptor beta chains from a single sample sequenced in a study of T cells after posttransplantation cyclophosphamide. Treatment was busulfan-fludarabine conditioning, a marrow graft, and cyclophosphamide on days +3 and +4. Repertoires were generated with immunoSEQ multiplex PCR, while TCRdb's copy carries only in-frame clones and drops some. This table holds approximately 1,600 clones, 70% to 75% found once. This sample comprised CD4+ T cells sorted from blood, obtained after allogeneic stem cell transplant with posttransplant cyclophosphamide. Receptor source: a female patient aged 60 to 70 who received an allogeneic stem cell transplant from a related donor and was CMV-positive. Some of the T cells may derive from the graft donor.

This clone was counted between two and nine times. The chain links TRBV28 to TRBJ2-7; tentatively, D is TRBD2 (6 bases). This CDR3 has 15 residues. Between the trimmed V and J ends, which lost 1 base and 3 bases, there was a span of 13 bases. Germline lookup yields CDR1 MDHEN and CDR2 SYDVKM. The CDR3 spells CASSLLGGTNYEQYF. The CDR3 DNA sequence: TGTGCCAGCAGTTTATTAGGCGGGACCAACTACGAGCAGTACTTC.

The rearrangement links TRBV28 to TRBJ2-7; D gene uncertain. Germline V gene lookup returns CDR1 MDHEN and CDR2 SYDVKM. With 7 bases removed from V and 10 bases from J, the gap between germline ends came to 14 bases. This CDR3 is built from 11 residues. CDR3: CASTTLTAQYF. Written as DNA, the CDR3 is TGTGCCAGCACCACCTTGACTGCCCAGTACTTC.

This chain joins TRBV11-1 and TRBJ2-2; no definite D call. Trimming removed 5 bases from V and 8 bases from J, with 12 bases in between. The germline gives CDR1 SGHAT, CDR2 FQDESV (reference sequence). The CDR3 loop spans 13 amino acids. In DNA, the CDR3 is TGTGCCAGCAGCGTTACCGCACAGGGGGAGCTGTTTTTT. It specifies CASSVTAQGELFF.

The gene calls are TRBV5-1 and TRBJ2-1; 8 bases map to TRBD2. Germline V gene lookup returns CDR1 SGHRS and CDR2 YFSETQ. With V trimmed by 0 bases and J by 7 bases, 6 bases remained unmatched. CDR3 size: 15 residues. CDR3 sequence (DNA): TGCGCCAGCAGCTTGGAAGCGGGAGTTAATAATGAGCAGTTCTTC. As protein: CASSLEAGVNNEQFF.

This clone counts as large (0.1 to 1%). The chain links TRBV7-2 to TRBJ2-1; the match to TRBD2 covers 7 bases. V lost 5 bases and J lost 0; bases outside the gene matches: 7. The CDR3 contains 16 residues. Germline V CDR1 and CDR2: SGHTA, FQGNSA. DNA of the CDR3: TGTGCCAGCAGCACGTCTAGCGGCCTCTCCTACAATGAGCAGTTCTTC. Its translation: CASSTSSGLSYNEQFF.

V gene TRBV28 combines with J gene TRBJ2-1, with D possibly being TRBD1 (8 bases). CDR1 is MDHEN, CDR2 SYDVKM, per germline. V was clipped by 6 bases and J by 9 bases, with 24 bases between them. This CDR3 has 16 residues. The DNA for the CDR3 is TGTGCCAGCAGCCTATTTTCAACAGGGGGGGTTGGTGAGCAGTTCTTC. Its protein is CASSLFSTGGVGEQFF.

The rearrangement links TRBV7-9 to TRBJ2-2, with TRBD2 matching over 8 bases. The CDR3 has 15 residues. The V gene end was trimmed by 6 bases and the J gene end by 4 bases; junction bases not matched to a gene: 7. Germline V CDR1 and CDR2: SEHNR, FQNEAQ (reference sequence). CDR3 residues: CASSLGGAVTGELFF. DNA for the CDR3: TGTGCCAGCAGTCTCGGGGGGGCAGTCACCGGGGAGCTGTTTTTT.

The chain combines TRBV2 with TRBJ2-6; D not certain. CDR1 and CDR2 from the germline V gene are SNHLY and FYNNEI. This CDR3 has 13 residues. V lost 9 bases and J 0 bases, leaving 6 bases between the germline ends. The CDR3 DNA is TGTGCCAGTCACGGCTCTGGGGCCAACGTCCTGACTTTC. Protein product: CASHGSGANVLTF.

This CDR3 reads CASSRTGPRSGEKLFF. The DNA for the CDR3 is TGTGCCAGCAGTCGGACGGGACCGCGAAGCGGGGAAAAACTGTTTTTT. This chain links TRBV6-6 with TRBJ1-4; TRBD1 might be the D (5 bases). The CDR3 extends over 16 amino acids. V shed 5 bases and J shed 8 bases, with 21 bases lying between them. Germline V gene lookup returns CDR1 MNHNY and CDR2 SVGAGI (reference sequence).

The rearrangement joins TRBV5-1 to TRBJ2-3; 12 nucleotides line up with TRBD2. The V and J ends lost 0 bases and 3 bases, in that order; junction bases with no gene match: 2. The germline CDR1 and CDR2 sequences are SGHRS and YFSETQ. The CDR3 totals 16 residues. The CDR3 coding sequence is TGCGCCAGCAGCTTGGATCTAGCGGGGGGGACAGATACGCAGTATTTT. Residues: CASSLDLAGGTDTQYF.

The chain employs TRBV27 and TRBJ1-1, with D unclear. The CDR3 runs 13 residues. Germline CDR1 MNHEY, CDR2 SMNVEV (reference sequence). Trimming took off 8 bases at V and 1 base at J, with 11 bases between the two ends. CDR3 in amino acids: CASASHTNTEAFF. DNA for the CDR3: TGTGCCAGCGCCTCACACACGAACACTGAAGCTTTCTTT.

The V call is TRBV6-1, the J call TRBJ1-3, with 7 positions matching TRBD1. Germline V gene lookup returns CDR1 MNHNS and CDR2 SASEGT. The length of the CDR3 is 13 residues. J gave up 7 bases and V 7 bases, and 7 bases lay outside the gene matches. The CDR3 spells CASIGTARNTIYF. CDR3 sequence (DNA): TGTGCCAGCATCGGGACAGCCCGGAACACCATATATTTT.

The chain employs TRBV10-1 and TRBJ1-2; 9 bases match TRBD1. The CDR3 contains 14 residues. J was trimmed by 2 bases and V by 5 bases; bases with no gene match: 3. In germline, CDR1 is WNHNN, CDR2 SYGVQD (reference sequence). In nucleotides, the CDR3 is TGCGCCAGCAGTCCCGGGACAGGGAACTATGGCTACACCTTC. The encoded protein is CASSPGTGNYGYTF.

This sequence joins TRBV2 and TRBJ1-4; 8 bases align to TRBD1. Germline CDR1 and CDR2: SNHLY and FYNNEI. The CDR3 is 15 amino acids. V was clipped by 7 bases and J by 8 bases; unmatched bases: 12. CDR3 protein: CASTSQGASSEKLFF. CDR3 coding DNA: TGTGCCAGCACCTCCCAGGGGGCTAGTAGCGAAAAACTGTTTTTT.

This clone occurred a few times. J is TRBJ2-1 and V is TRBV28, with a weak D call TRBD2 (5 bases). The germline V and J ends were trimmed by 5 bases and 3 bases, with 8 bases remaining between them. This CDR3 region has 13 residues. Germline CDR1 and CDR2: MDHEN and SYDVKM. Here the CDR3 DNA reads TGTGCCAGCAGTCCTCGGGACTACAATGAGCAGTTCTTC. Translated: CASSPRDYNEQFF.

The J gene is TRBJ1-1, the V gene TRBV6-6; tentative D call: TRBD1 (6 bases). The CDR3 spans 16 residues. Trimming left V 6 bases short and J 1 base short, with 18 bases between. Germline CDR1 is MNHNY and CDR2 is SVGAGI (reference sequence). Here the CDR3 reads CASSRGQRGQNTEAFF. DNA of the CDR3: TGTGCCAGCAGCCGAGGACAGAGGGGCCAGAACACTGAAGCTTTCTTT.

Here the CDR3 reads CASMWAGSYEQYF. The CDR3 coding sequence is TGTGCCAGCATGTGGGCGGGCTCCTACGAGCAGTACTTC. The rearrangement joins TRBV25-1 to TRBJ2-7; TRBD2 is a possible D gene (5 bases). The V and J ends lost 7 bases and 0 bases respectively, with 10 bases between them. The germline gives CDR1 MGHDK, CDR2 SYGVNS. This CDR3 region has 13 residues.

V usage is TRBV18 and J usage is TRBJ1-2; D not resolved. Germline-derived CDR1 and CDR2 are KGHSH and LQKENI. The CDR3 has 14 residues. Trimming cost V 3 bases and J 8 bases, with 16 bases left between them. The CDR3 DNA follows: TGTGCCAGCTCACCTACGTGGGAGAGTGACGGCTACACCTTC. Its protein product is CASSPTWESDGYTF.

This rearrangement joins TRBV6-1 to TRBJ2-1; D is ambiguous. Per germline, CDR1 MNHNS and CDR2 SASEGT. Trimming took off 1 base at V and 6 bases at J, with 13 bases between the two ends. The CDR3 loop spans 15 amino acids. CDR3 protein: CASSEVSVTGNEQFF. In nucleotides, the CDR3 is TGTGCCAGCAGTGAAGTATCGGTGACGGGCAATGAGCAGTTCTTC.

This clone was detected only a few times. A much larger clone differs from this one at a single base, so this may be a read error. This chain connects TRBV15 to TRBJ2-1; TRBD2 matches 7 bases. The CDR3 has 16 residues. Germline V gene data show CDR1 as LNHNV and CDR2 as YYDKDF (reference sequence). The CDR3 DNA reads TGTGCCACCAGCAGAGATCGAGGCGGGAGCCACAATGATCAGTTCTTC. Amino acid sequence: CATSRDRGGSHNDQFF.

On this clone itself: The junction differs from germline at one of its ends, possibly a read error. This sample includes further DNA sequences coding for the same CDR3. The chain links TRBV14 to TRBJ1-6, with 8 bases fitting TRBD1. Germline CDR1 is SGHDN and CDR2 is FVKESK. The CDR3 runs to 14 residues. The CDR3, as DNA: TGCGCCAGCAGCCAAGGACAGGGAAATTCACCCCTCCACTTT. This sequence encodes CASSQGQGNSPLHF.

V usage is TRBV19 and J usage is TRBJ2-5, with 8 bases fitting TRBD1. V gave up 2 bases and J gave up 5 bases; unmatched junction bases: 10. The CDR3 totals 16 residues. Germline V lookup: CDR1 LNHDA, CDR2 SQIVND (reference sequence). For the CDR3, the DNA is TGTGCCAGTAGTATACCCCAGGGGGCAGGCGGTGAGACCCAGTACTTC. Its translation is CASSIPQGAGGETQYF. Looking up the rest from reference TRBV19 and TRBJ2-5 gives the full variable domain: DGGITQSPKYLFRKEGQNVTLSCEQNLNHDAMYWYRQDPGQGLRLIYYSQIVNDFQKGDIAEGYSVSREKKESFPLTVTSAQKNPTAFYLCASSIPQGAGGETQYFGPGTRLLVL.

A few counts support this clone. The V and J genes are TRBV5-4 and TRBJ2-6, with TRBD2 as a possible D gene (7 bases). Germline loops: CDR1 SGHNT, CDR2 YYREEE (reference sequence). V gave up 2 bases and J gave up 3 bases, with 21 bases separating them. The CDR3 covers 19 residues. The CDR3 loop is CASSFPRGAPEVGANVLTF. CDR3 bases: TGTGCCAGCAGCTTCCCTCGGGGGGCCCCGGAGGTTGGGGCCAACGTCCTGACTTTC.

The V call is TRBV2, the J call TRBJ2-7; 8 bases map to TRBD1. Germline CDR1 and CDR2: SNHLY and FYNNEI. After removal of 8 bases from V and 0 bases from J, the junction contained 6 bases not matched to a gene. The CDR3 has 14 residues. The CDR3: CASVWDRRSYEQYF. The CDR3 DNA reads TGTGCCAGCGTGTGGGACAGGCGCTCCTACGAGCAGTACTTC.

V usage is TRBV5-4 and J usage is TRBJ1-2; 8 bases align to TRBD1. This CDR3 is 14 amino acids long. Germline V CDR1 and CDR2: SGHNT, YYREEE (reference sequence). V gave up 6 bases and J gave up 7 bases; unmatched junction bases: 11. Here the CDR3 DNA reads TGTGCCAGCACCCCGGTTCAGGGGGCGCCTGGCTACACCTTC. This translates into CASTPVQGAPGYTF.

The chain employs TRBV18 and TRBJ1-2; 8 nucleotides align to TRBD1. Germline assignment: CDR1 KGHSH and CDR2 LQKENI. This CDR3 has 17 residues. Losses at the gene ends were 4 bases for V and 3 bases for J; bases not matched to a gene: 13. The CDR3 DNA is TGTGCCAGCTCACAGGGGACGAACGGACAGGGAGACTATGGCTACACCTTC. This translates into CASSQGTNGQGDYGYTF. The full variable domain, in which reference TRBV18 and TRBJ1-2 provide the parts outside the CDR3, is NAGVMQNPRHLVRRRGQEARLRCSPMKGHSHVYWYRQLPEEGLKFMVYLQKENIIDESGMPKERFSAEFPKEGPSILRIQQVVRGDSAAYFCASSQGTNGQGDYGYTFGSGTRLTVV.

In nucleotides, the CDR3 is TGTGCCAGCAGCCGACCGGACAGATCGACCACTGAAGCTTTCTTT. Its translation: CASSRPDRSTTEAFF. The V and J genes are TRBV5-4 and TRBJ1-1; perhaps TRBD1 as D (6 bases). There are 15 residues in the CDR3. Trimming removed 4 bases from V and 4 bases from J, with 17 bases in between. In germline, CDR1 is SGHNT, CDR2 YYREEE (reference sequence).

The V and J genes are TRBV7-2 and TRBJ2-5; D is perhaps TRBD2 (5 bases). With 5 bases removed from V and 7 bases from J, the gap between germline ends came to 17 bases. CDR1 is SGHTA and CDR2 is FQGNSA in the germline V gene. The CDR3 spans 14 residues. For the CDR3, the DNA is TGTGCCAGCAGCCCACGGGGATTCGAAGCGACCCAGTACTTC. This sequence encodes CASSPRGFEATQYF.

The chain is built from TRBV7-2 and TRBJ1-5; tentatively, D is TRBD1 (6 bases). The CDR3 covers 15 residues. CDR1 is SGHTA, CDR2 FQGNSA, per germline. V was shortened by 5 bases and J by 4 bases, with 15 bases between the two germline ends. The DNA of the CDR3 is TGTGCCAGCAGCCCGGTAGGGGGAGTAAATCAGCCCCAGCATTTT. Amino acid sequence: CASSPVGGVNQPQHF.

The table lists this clone with a few counts. The rearrangement uses TRBV5-4 and TRBJ1-4; the D gene is possibly TRBD1 (5 bases). V was cut by 4 bases and J by 7 bases, with 14 bases left in between. Germline lookup yields CDR1 SGHNT and CDR2 YYREEE (reference sequence). The CDR3 is 14 amino acids. CDR3 sequence (DNA): TGTGCCAGCAGCGCGACAGTGAAGGGTGAAAAACTGTTTTTT. Encoded protein: CASSATVKGEKLFF.